This paragraph reports one T cell receptor (beta chain). Its cognate antigen is unknown. Sample-barcoded 5' priming and a J-beta primer mix drove a second PCR of about 6 to 12 cycles. TCRdb used MiXCR to reprocess the 5' RACE reads, holding one entry per CDR3 protein. Among 350,000 to 450,000 distinct CDR3 sequences listed, about 55% were seen once. The entry originates in a study of blood T cells in healthy people across ages. Whole-study results and caveats: A roughly linear fall in TCR beta diversity per million T cells was seen with increasing age. Donor CMV status was unknown, possibly confounding expanded clonotype changes.

Peripheral blood samples of roughly 9.8 milliliters were drawn from each donor. The material sequenced was blood. The sequence derives from a man aged 55-75 years in good health.

The CDR3 DNA follows: TGCAGCGTTGAAGGGGGCAGGGGGGTACAAGAGACCCAGTACTTC. Residues: CSVEGGRGVQETQYF. V usage is TRBV29-1 and J usage is TRBJ2-5, with a weak D call TRBD1 (7 bases). V was pared by 1 base and J by 2 bases, with 14 bases between. This CDR3 has 15 residues. The germline gives CDR1 SQVTM, CDR2 ANQGSEA.